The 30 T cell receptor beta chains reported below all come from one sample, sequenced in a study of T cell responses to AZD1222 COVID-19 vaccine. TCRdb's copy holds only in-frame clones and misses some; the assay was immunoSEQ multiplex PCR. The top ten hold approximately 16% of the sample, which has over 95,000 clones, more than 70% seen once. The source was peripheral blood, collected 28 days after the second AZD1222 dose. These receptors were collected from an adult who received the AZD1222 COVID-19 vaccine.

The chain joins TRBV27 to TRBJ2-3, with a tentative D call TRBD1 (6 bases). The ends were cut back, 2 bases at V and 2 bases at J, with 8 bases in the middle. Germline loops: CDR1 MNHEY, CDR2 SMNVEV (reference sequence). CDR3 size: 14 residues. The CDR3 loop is CASSLNRDTDTQYF. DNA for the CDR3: TGTGCCAGCAGTTTAAACAGGGACACAGATACGCAGTATTTT.

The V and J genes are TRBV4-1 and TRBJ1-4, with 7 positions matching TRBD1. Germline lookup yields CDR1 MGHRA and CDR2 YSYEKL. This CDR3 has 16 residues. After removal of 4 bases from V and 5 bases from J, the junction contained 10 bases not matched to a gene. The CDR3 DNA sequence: TGCGCCAGCAGCCTTAGTCCCGGGACAGCAAATGAAAAACTGTTTTTT. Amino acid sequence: CASSLSPGTANEKLFF.

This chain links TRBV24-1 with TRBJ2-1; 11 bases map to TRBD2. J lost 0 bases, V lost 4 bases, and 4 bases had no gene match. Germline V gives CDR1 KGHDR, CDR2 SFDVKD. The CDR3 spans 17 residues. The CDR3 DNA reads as TGTGCCACCAGTGAACCTACTAGCGGGAGCTCCTACAATGAGCAGTTCTTC. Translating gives CATSEPTSGSSYNEQFF.

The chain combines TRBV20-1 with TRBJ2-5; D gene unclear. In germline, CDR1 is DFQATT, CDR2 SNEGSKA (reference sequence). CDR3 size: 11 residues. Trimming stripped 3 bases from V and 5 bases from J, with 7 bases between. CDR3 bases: TGCAGTGCTAGCAGGCAGGAGACCCAGTACTTC. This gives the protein CSASRQETQYF.

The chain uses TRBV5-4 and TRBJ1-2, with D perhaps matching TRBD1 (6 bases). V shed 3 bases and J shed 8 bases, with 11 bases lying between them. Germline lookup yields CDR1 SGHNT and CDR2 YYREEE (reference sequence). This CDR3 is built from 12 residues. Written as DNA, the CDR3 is TGTGCCAGCAGCTCCTGGGGGCAGGGCTACACCTTC. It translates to CASSSWGQGYTF.

The CDR3 sequence is CASSLRNLAGSNTGELFF. The CDR3 nucleotides read TGTGCCAGCAGCTTACGGAATCTAGCGGGCTCGAACACCGGGGAGCTGTTTTTT. J is TRBJ2-2 and V is TRBV7-2; 8 bases are shared with TRBD2. The CDR3 extends over 18 amino acids. The J segment lost 0 bases and the V segment lost 2 bases, leaving 8 bases of the junction unmatched. Germline lookup yields CDR1 SGHTA and CDR2 FQGNSA.

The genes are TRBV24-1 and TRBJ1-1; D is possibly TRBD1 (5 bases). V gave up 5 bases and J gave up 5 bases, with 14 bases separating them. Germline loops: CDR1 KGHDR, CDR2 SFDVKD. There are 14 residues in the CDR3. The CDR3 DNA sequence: TGTGCCACCAGTGGGGGGGTCGGGGGAACTGAAGCTTTCTTT. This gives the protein CATSGGVGGTEAFF.

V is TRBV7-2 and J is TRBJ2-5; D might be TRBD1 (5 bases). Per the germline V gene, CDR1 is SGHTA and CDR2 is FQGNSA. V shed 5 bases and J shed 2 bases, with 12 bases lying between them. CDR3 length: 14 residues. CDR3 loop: CASSGRVLQETQYF. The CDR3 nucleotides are TGTGCCAGCAGCGGCAGGGTGCTACAAGAGACCCAGTACTTC.

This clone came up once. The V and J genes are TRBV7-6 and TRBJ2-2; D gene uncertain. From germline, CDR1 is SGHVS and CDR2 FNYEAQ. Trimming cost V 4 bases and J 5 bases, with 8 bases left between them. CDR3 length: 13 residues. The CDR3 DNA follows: TGTGCCAGCAGCTCCACAACAACCGGGGAGCTGTTTTTT. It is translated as CASSSTTTGELFF.

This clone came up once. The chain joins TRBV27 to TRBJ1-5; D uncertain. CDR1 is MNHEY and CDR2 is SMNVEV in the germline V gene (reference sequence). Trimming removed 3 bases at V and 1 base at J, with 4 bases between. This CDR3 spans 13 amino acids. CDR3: CASSFSSNQPQHF. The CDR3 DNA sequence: TGTGCCAGCAGTTTCTCCAGCAATCAGCCCCAGCATTTT.

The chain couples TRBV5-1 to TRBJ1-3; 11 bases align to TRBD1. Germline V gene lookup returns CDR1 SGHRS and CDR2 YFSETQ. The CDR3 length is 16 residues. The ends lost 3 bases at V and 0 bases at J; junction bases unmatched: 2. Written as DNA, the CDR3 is TGCGCCAGCAGCTGGGACAGGGGGAACTCTGGAAACACCATATATTTT. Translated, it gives CASSWDRGNSGNTIYF. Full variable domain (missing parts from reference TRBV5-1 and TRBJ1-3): KAGVTQTPRYLIKTRGQQVTLSCSPISGHRSVSWYQQTPGQGLQFLFEYFSETQRNKGNFPGRFSGRQFSNSRSEMNVSTLELGDSALYLCASSWDRGNSGNTIYFGEGSWLTVV.

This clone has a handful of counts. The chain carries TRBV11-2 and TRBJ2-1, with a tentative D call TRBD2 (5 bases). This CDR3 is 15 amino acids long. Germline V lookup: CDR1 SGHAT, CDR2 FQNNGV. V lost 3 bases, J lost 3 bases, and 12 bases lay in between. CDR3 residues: CASSFTPAGYNEQFF. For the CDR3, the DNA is TGTGCCAGCAGCTTTACCCCGGCGGGCTACAATGAGCAGTTCTTC.

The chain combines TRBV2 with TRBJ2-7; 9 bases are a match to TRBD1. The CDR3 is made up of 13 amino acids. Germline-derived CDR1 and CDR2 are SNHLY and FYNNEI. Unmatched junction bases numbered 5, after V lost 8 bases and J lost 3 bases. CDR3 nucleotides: TGTGCCAGCGGACAGGGGACAAACTACGAGCAGTACTTC. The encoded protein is CASGQGTNYEQYF.

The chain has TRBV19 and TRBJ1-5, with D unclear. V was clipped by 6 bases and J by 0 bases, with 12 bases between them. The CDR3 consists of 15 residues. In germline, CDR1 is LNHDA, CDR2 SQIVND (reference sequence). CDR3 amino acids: CASRIVEISNQPQHF. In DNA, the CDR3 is TGTGCCAGTAGGATTGTAGAGATTAGCAATCAGCCCCAGCATTTT.

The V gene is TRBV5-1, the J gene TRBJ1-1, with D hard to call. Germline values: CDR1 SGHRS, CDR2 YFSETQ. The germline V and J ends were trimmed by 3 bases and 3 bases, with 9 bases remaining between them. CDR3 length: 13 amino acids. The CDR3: CASSWQEDTEAFF. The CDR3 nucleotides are TGCGCCAGCAGCTGGCAGGAAGACACTGAAGCTTTCTTT.

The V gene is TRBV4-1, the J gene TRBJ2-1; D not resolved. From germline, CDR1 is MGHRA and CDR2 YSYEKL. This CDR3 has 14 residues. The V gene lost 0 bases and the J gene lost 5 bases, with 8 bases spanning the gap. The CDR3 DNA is TGCGCCAGCAGCCAAGATGCCTACAACAATGAGCAGTTCTTC. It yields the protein CASSQDAYNNEQFF.

CDR3 bases: TGTGCCAGCAGTGAAGGCAGTGAAGCTTTCTTT. This gives the protein CASSEGSEAFF. The chain joins TRBV6-1 to TRBJ1-1; the D is unclear. Trimming shortened V by 1 base and J by 7 bases, and 4 bases separated the two germline ends. Germline V CDR1 and CDR2: MNHNS, SASEGT. The CDR3 covers 11 residues.

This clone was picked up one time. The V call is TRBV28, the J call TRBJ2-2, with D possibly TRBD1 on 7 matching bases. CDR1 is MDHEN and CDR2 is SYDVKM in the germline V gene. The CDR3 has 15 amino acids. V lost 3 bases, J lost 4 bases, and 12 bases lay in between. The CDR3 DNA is TGTGCCAGCAGTTTTGGTCAGGGGGGCACCGGGGAGCTGTTTTTT. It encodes CASSFGQGGTGELFF.

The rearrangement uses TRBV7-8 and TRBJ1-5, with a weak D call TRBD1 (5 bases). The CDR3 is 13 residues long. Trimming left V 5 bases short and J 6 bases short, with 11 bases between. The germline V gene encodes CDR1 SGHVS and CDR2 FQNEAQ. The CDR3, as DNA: TGTGCCAGCAGCGGGCAGGGTGCTCAGCCCCAGCATTTT. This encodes CASSGQGAQPQHF.

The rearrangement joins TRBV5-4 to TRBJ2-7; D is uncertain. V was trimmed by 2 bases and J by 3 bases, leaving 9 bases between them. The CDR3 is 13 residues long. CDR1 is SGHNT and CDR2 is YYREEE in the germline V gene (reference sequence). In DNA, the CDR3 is TGTGCCAGCAGCTTATTTAACAGCTACGAGCAGTACTTC. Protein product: CASSLFNSYEQYF.

The CDR3 DNA is TGTGCCAGCAGTTTAATAGTGAGGACAGGGCCTGGGGCCAACGTCCTGACTTTC. It yields the protein CASSLIVRTGPGANVLTF. The J gene is TRBJ2-6, the V gene TRBV28; 8 bases line up with TRBD1. The V gene's germline CDR1 is MDHEN and CDR2 SYDVKM. There are 18 residues in the CDR3. V gave up 2 bases and J gave up 2 bases; unmatched junction bases: 8.

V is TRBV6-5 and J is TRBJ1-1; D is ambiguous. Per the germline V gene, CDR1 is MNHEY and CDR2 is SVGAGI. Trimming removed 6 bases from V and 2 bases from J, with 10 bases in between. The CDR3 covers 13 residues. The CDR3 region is CASSRTVNTEAFF. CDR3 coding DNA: TGTGCCAGCAGCCGGACGGTTAACACTGAAGCTTTCTTT.

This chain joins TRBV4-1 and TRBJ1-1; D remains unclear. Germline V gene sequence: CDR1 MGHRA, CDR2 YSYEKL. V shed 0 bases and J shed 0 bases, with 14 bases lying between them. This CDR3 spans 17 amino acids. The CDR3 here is CASSQEAGDSMNTEAFF. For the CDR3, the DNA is TGCGCCAGCAGCCAAGAAGCGGGCGATAGCATGAACACTGAAGCTTTCTTT.

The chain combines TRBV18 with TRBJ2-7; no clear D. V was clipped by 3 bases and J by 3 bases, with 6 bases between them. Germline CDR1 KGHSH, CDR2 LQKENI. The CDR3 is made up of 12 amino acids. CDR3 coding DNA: TGTGCCAGCTCACCTGAGGTCTACGAGCAGTACTTC. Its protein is CASSPEVYEQYF.

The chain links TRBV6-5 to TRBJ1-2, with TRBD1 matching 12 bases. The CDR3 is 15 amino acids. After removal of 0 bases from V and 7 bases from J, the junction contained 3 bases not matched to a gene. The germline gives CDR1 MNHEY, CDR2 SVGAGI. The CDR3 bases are TGTGCCAGCAGTTACTCGGGACAGGGGGCAACTGGCTACACCTTC. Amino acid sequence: CASSYSGQGATGYTF.

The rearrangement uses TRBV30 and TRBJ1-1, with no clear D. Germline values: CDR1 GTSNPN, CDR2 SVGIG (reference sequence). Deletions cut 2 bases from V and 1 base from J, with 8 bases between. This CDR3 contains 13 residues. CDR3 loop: CAWSWLTNTEAFF. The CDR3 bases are TGTGCCTGGAGTTGGCTTACGAACACTGAAGCTTTCTTT. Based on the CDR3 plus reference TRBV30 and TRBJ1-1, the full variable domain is SQTIHQWPATLVQPVGSPLSLECTVEGTSNPNLYWYRQAAGRGLQLLFYSVGIGQISSEVPQNLSASRPQDRQFILSSKKLLLSDSGFYLCAWSWLTNTEAFFGQGTRLTVV.

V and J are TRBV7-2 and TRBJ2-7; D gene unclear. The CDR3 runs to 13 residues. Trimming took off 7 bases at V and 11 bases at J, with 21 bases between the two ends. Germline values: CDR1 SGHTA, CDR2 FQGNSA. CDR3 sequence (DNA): TGTGCCAGCAAAGAAGGACGGAATAATAAGGAGTACTTC. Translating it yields CASKEGRNNKEYF.

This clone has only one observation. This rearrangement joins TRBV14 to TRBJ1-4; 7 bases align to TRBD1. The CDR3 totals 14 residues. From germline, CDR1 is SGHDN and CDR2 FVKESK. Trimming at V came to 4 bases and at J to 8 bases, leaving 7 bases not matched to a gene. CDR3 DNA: TGTGCCAGCAGCCCTCGGACAGGAGCCGAAAAACTGTTTTTT. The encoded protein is CASSPRTGAEKLFF.

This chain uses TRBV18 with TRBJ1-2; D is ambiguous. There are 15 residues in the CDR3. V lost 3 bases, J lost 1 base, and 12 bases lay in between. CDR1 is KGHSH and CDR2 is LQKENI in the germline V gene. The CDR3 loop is CASSPTDKFNYGYTF. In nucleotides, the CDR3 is TGTGCCAGCTCACCCACCGACAAGTTTAACTATGGCTACACCTTC.

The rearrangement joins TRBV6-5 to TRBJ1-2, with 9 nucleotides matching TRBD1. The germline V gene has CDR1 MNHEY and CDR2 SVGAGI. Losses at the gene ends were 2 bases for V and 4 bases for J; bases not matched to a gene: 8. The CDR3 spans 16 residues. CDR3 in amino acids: CASSYPPDRGGYGYTF. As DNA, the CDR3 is TGTGCCAGCAGTTACCCCCCGGACAGGGGAGGCTATGGCTACACCTTC.